These 6 T cell receptor beta chains originate from one sample sequenced in a study of cytotoxic CD8 clonotypes in ibrutinib-treated CLL. Clones were sequenced by immunoSEQ multiplex PCR, and TCRdb holds only the in-frame ones, with some missing. The sample gives about 180,000 clones, approximately 80% of which show up once; about 4.5% is in the top ten. The sample consisted of PBMCs, taken after 24 months of ibrutinib treatment. The receptors were gathered from a human donor with chronic lymphocytic leukemia.

The rearrangement uses TRBV5-1 and TRBJ2-7; a weak D match, TRBD1 (6 bases). Trimming took off 7 bases at V and 2 bases at J, with 13 bases between the two ends. The CDR3 is made up of 13 amino acids. Germline CDR1 and CDR2: SGHRS and YFSETQ. The DNA of the CDR3 is TGCGCCAGCCGAAGACAGGAACCCTACGAGCAGTACTTC. This translates into CASRRQEPYEQYF. The whole variable domain, remainder taken from reference TRBV5-1 and TRBJ2-7, is KAGVTQTPRYLIKTRGQQVTLSCSPISGHRSVSWYQQTPGQGLQFLFEYFSETQRNKGNFPGRFSGRQFSNSRSEMNVSTLELGDSALYLCASRRQEPYEQYFGPGTRLTVT.

A single count supports this clone. The chain carries TRBV6-5 and TRBJ2-7; D ambiguous. Trimming took 6 bases from V and 4 from J, leaving 13 bases between them. The CDR3 consists of 13 residues. The V gene's germline CDR1 is MNHEY and CDR2 SVGAGI. The CDR3 DNA sequence: TGTGCCAGCAGCCGAACAAAAGGGTACGAGCAGTACTTC. As protein: CASSRTKGYEQYF.

This chain connects TRBV23-1 to TRBJ1-4, with 10 bases that match TRBD1. TRBV23-1 is placed among ORFs of uncertain function. V gave up 4 bases and J gave up 0 bases; unmatched junction bases: 5. The CDR3 sequence is 17 residues long. This CDR3 reads CASSLPGQGTTNEKLFF. The CDR3, as DNA: TGCGCCAGCAGTCTCCCGGGACAGGGGACAACTAATGAAAAACTGTTTTTT.

The chain has TRBV30 and TRBJ2-7, with 12 nucleotides matching TRBD1. V shed 0 bases and J 7 bases; nucleotides not matched to a gene: 7. Germline-derived CDR1 and CDR2 are GTSNPN and SVGIG (reference sequence). The length of the CDR3 is 15 residues. CDR3 nucleotide sequence: TGTGCCTGGAGTGTACGGGACAGGGGGCGCAGAGAGCAGTACTTC. Translating gives CAWSVRDRGRREQYF.

This clone was seen a single time. The chain couples TRBV5-1 to TRBJ2-7; 12 bases map to TRBD2. CDR1 SGHRS and CDR2 YFSETQ come from the germline V gene. The CDR3 totals 17 residues. V lost 4 bases and J lost 3; bases outside the gene matches: 11. CDR3 sequence: CASSRGLAGPSGYEQYF. The CDR3 nucleotides read TGCGCCAGCAGCCGCGGACTAGCGGGACCCTCGGGCTACGAGCAGTACTTC.

The chain recombines TRBV9 with TRBJ2-5, with 9 positions matching TRBD2. V dropped 0 bases and J dropped 5; count of bases not matched to a gene: 5. Germline CDR1 and CDR2: SGDLS and YYNGEE. CDR3 length: 15 amino acids. DNA of the CDR3: TGTGCCAGCAGCGTAGAAAATAGCGGGAGCGAGACCCAGTACTTC. Amino acid sequence: CASSVENSGSETQYF.